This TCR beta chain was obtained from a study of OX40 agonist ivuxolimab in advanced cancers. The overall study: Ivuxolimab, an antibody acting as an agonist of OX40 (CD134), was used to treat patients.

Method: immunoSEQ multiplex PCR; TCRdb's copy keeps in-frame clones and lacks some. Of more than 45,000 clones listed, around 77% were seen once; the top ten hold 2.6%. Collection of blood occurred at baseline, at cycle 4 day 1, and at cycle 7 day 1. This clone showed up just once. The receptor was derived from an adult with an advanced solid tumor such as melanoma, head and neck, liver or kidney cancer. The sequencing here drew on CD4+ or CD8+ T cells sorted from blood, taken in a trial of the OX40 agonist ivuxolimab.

For the CDR3, the DNA is TGTGCCAGCAGTGGTTCGGGAGAGAGGCTCGGTGGCTACACCTTC. As protein: CASSGSGERLGGYTF. The chain employs TRBV6-1 and TRBJ1-2; D call uncertain. Germline CDR1 MNHNS, CDR2 SASEGT. The CDR3 loop spans 15 amino acids. Between the trimmed V and J ends, which lost 4 bases and 7 bases, there was a span of 19 bases.